The T cell receptor beta chain described here comes from a study of CD8 T cells in Susac syndrome. At the level of the study: The Susac syndrome patients were therapy-naive, on corticosteroids, or on intravenous immunoglobulin alone at blood draw.

Negative isolation was applied to CD8+ and CD4+ T cells, and FACS enrichment was applied to TEMRA cells. Germline V gene lookup returns CDR1 SEHNR and CDR2 FQNEAQ (reference sequence). The CDR3 has 13 amino acids. The trim removed 5 bases at V and 4 bases at J, leaving 4 bases unmatched. The authors reverse transcribed roughly 0.45 to 1 ug RNA with random hexamers. The TCR beta CDR3 was amplified by immunoSEQ multiplex PCR across 54 Vbeta, 13 Jbeta. TCRdb itself ran the immunoSEQ multiplex PCR reads through MiXCR, one entry per CDR3 protein. Of roughly 100,000 distinct CDR3 sequences in the sample, around 94% were seen once.

The clonotype comes from a human donor with Susac syndrome. The chain joins TRBV7-9 to TRBJ1-1; TRBD1 aligns across 7 bases. Sequenced input: CD8+ T cells from PBMCs. The CDR3 DNA reads TGTGCCAGCAGCCCGGGACAGACCACTGAAGCTTTCTTT. Translation gives CASSPGQTTEAFF.